A selection of T cell receptor beta chains follows, all from one sample in a study of a mutant IDH1 vaccine in newly diagnosed glioma. The antigens of these receptors remain unknown. Only in-frame clones appear in the TCRdb table, and some are missing; sequencing was by immunoSEQ multiplex PCR. The data show roughly 50,000 clones, 81% seen once. This material consisted of PBMCs, taken from a glioma patient whose treatment included an IDH1 peptide vaccine. The source is a woman aged 35 to 49 with glioma. Some clones in this sample may be carry-over from other donors' samples. CDR3s include the opening cysteine and the closing phenylalanine or tryptophan. A row's size may be missing; if present it is once, few, many or a size class.

v_gene | abundance | CDR3aa
TRBV7-3 | NA | CASSPLGGQGTDTQYF
TRBV10-3 | once | CAISESRTMGNEQFF
TRBV5-8 | NA | CASSHTGDEQYF
TRBV4-1 | NA | CASSLGAGVGNTEAFF
TRBV4-2 | NA | CASSQEEKTNTGELFF
TRBV15 | NA | CATSREAGAGGYTF
TRBV6-5 | NA | CASSYGSGGGTDTQYF
TRBV5-6 | NA | CASSWSGPGSNQPQHF
TRBV6-1 | few | CASRARDSNF
TRBV10-3 | NA | CATLGTYNEQFF
TRBV6-6 | few | CASSFRAPQETQYF
TRBV6-1 | NA | CASRLSTFYEQYF
TRBV2 | NA | CASSEQGRGYTF
TRBV5-4 | NA | CASSLDGGANYGYTF
TRBV7-8 | NA | CASSLASRVTSGANVLTF
TRBV23-1 | NA | CATSQGNTEAFF
TRBV2 | NA | CASSEVRGARKKLFF
TRBV7-9 | NA | CASSSGLPGTSGGHYEQYF
TRBV30 | NA | CAFSDPGATNEKLFF
TRBV9 | NA | CASSVEAAPLHF